Each of the 30 T cell receptor beta chains below was sequenced from the same sample in a study of graft-versus-host responses after intestinal transplantation. The assay was immunoSEQ multiplex PCR, and TCRdb's table has in-frame clones only and misses some. The sample includes tens of thousands of clones, 85% to 95% of them seen just once. These receptors have no identified antigens. The specimen comprised unstimulated CD4+ T cells sorted from spleen or lymph node cells, sampled before transplant. The receptors here all came from a human donor who was the organ donor for an intestinal transplant.

For the CDR3, the DNA is TGTGCCAGCAGTGTTTCGAGCGGGGGGTATACTTTAAACTACGAGCAGTACTTC. It translates to CASSVSSGGYTLNYEQYF. The rearrangement uses TRBV2 and TRBJ2-7, with TRBD2 matching 9 bases. V lost 4 bases to trimming and J lost 3 bases; unmatched junction nucleotides: 16. The CDR3 runs to 18 residues. The germline gives CDR1 SNHLY, CDR2 FYNNEI. The whole variable domain, remainder taken from reference TRBV2 and TRBJ2-7, is EPEVTQTPSHQVTQMGQEVILRCVPISNHLYFYWYRQILGQKVEFLVSFYNNEISEKSEIFDDQFSVERPDGSNFTLKIRSTKLEDSAMYFCASSVSSGGYTLNYEQYFGPGTRLTVT.

The rearrangement joins TRBV19 to TRBJ2-7; D might be TRBD1 (6 bases). V lost 3 bases and J 5 bases, leaving 14 bases between the germline ends. The CDR3 contains 14 residues. Germline CDR1 and CDR2: LNHDA and SQIVND (reference sequence). This CDR3 reads CASSIKSGVHEQYF. DNA for the CDR3: TGTGCCAGTAGTATTAAATCAGGGGTTCACGAGCAGTACTTC.

The chain uses TRBV11-3 and TRBJ1-1; D may be TRBD1 (5 bases). V lost 5 bases to trimming and J lost 2 bases, with 15 bases between them. Germline V gene data show CDR1 as SGHNT and CDR2 as YENEEA. This CDR3 has 15 residues. The CDR3 reads CASSPGLTLNTEAFF. CDR3 sequence (DNA): TGTGCCAGCAGCCCGGGACTGACCCTAAACACTGAAGCTTTCTTT.

The rearrangement joins TRBV11-3 to TRBJ2-1, with D uncertain. CDR3 size: 18 residues. The V end was cut by 5 bases, the J end by 1 base, with 21 bases between. CDR1 is SGHNT, CDR2 YENEEA, per germline. In DNA form, the CDR3 reads TGTGCCAGCAGCAGCCGGGCGTCCGCCAGCCTATCCTACAATGAGCAGTTCTTC. As protein: CASSSRASASLSYNEQFF.

This chain uses TRBV9 with TRBJ1-2, with TRBD1 as a possible D gene (6 bases). Trimming pared 4 bases from V and 5 bases from J, leaving 18 bases between. The V gene's germline CDR1 is SGDLS and CDR2 YYNGEE. The CDR3 extends over 15 amino acids. CDR3 protein: CASSPRGGQQYGYTF. Here the CDR3 DNA reads TGTGCCAGCAGCCCACGTGGGGGCCAACAATATGGCTACACCTTC.

This clone was detected only once. This chain links TRBV5-1 with TRBJ1-3; D is undetermined. The CDR3 has 12 amino acids. Germline lookup yields CDR1 SGHRS and CDR2 YFSETQ. V lost 4 bases, J lost 4 bases, and 6 bases lay in between. CDR3 sequence (DNA): TGCGCCAGCAGCGGGTCAGGAAACACCATATATTTT. Translation: CASSGSGNTIYF.

This chain joins TRBV19 and TRBJ2-7, with 8 nucleotides matching TRBD1. In germline, CDR1 is LNHDA, CDR2 SQIVND (reference sequence). Germline trimming cut 3 bases from V and 3 bases from J; bases unmatched to any gene: 4. The CDR3 has 14 amino acids. CDR3 coding DNA: TGTGCCAGTAGTATCCCGGGACAGGTCTACGAGCAGTACTTC. Encoded protein: CASSIPGQVYEQYF.

The J gene is TRBJ1-5, the V gene TRBV4-1; the D is unclear. From germline, CDR1 is MGHRA and CDR2 YSYEKL. The V end was cut by 0 bases, the J end by 5 bases, with 8 bases between. The CDR3 consists of 14 residues. Written as DNA, the CDR3 is TGCGCCAGCAGCCAAGAACTGCGTCATCAGCCCCAGCATTTT. It yields the protein CASSQELRHQPQHF.

The V call is TRBV9, the J call TRBJ1-5; TRBD1 aligns across 7 bases. CDR3 size: 16 residues. V dropped 3 bases and J dropped 3; count of bases not matched to a gene: 9. Germline V gene sequence: CDR1 SGDLS, CDR2 YYNGEE. CDR3 in amino acids: CASSAEGQLNNQPQHF. Written as DNA, the CDR3 is TGTGCCAGCAGCGCCGAGGGACAGTTGAACAATCAGCCCCAGCATTTT.

The chain couples TRBV25-1 to TRBJ2-2, with 7 bases that match TRBD1. V trimming: 7 bases; J trimming: 7 bases; junction bases outside the gene matches: 9. Germline CDR1 reads MGHDK; CDR2 reads SYGVNS. CDR3 length: 14 residues. DNA of the CDR3: TGTGCCAGCACCCGACAGGGATTGAACGGGGAGCTGTTTTTT. Translating gives CASTRQGLNGELFF.

The rearrangement joins TRBV18 to TRBJ1-2; 7 positions match TRBD1. V was pared by 6 bases and J by 1 base, with 8 bases of the junction left unmatched. Germline CDR1 and CDR2: KGHSH and LQKENI. This CDR3 spans 15 amino acids. As DNA, the CDR3 is TGTGCCAGCTCGGATGCAAGACAGGGTAACTATGGCTACACCTTC. Protein sequence: CASSDARQGNYGYTF.

J is TRBJ2-7 and V is TRBV6-6, with 7 nucleotides matching TRBD2. The ends lost 7 bases at V and 1 base at J; junction bases unmatched: 7. Germline V lookup: CDR1 MNHNY, CDR2 SVGAGI (reference sequence). This CDR3 is 14 amino acids long. This CDR3 reads CASTTGGWSYEQYF. In nucleotides, the CDR3 is TGTGCCAGCACCACGGGGGGTTGGTCCTACGAGCAGTACTTC.

The V call is TRBV19, the J call TRBJ2-1; TRBD2 aligns across 8 bases. The length of the CDR3 is 14 residues. With V trimmed by 10 bases and J by 9 bases, 14 bases remained unmatched. The germline V gene has CDR1 LNHDA and CDR2 SQIVND (reference sequence). The CDR3 coding sequence is TGTGCCACATGTGCTTACGGGGGGGCCTTTGAGCAGTTCTTC. It yields the protein CATCAYGGAFEQFF.

The V and J genes are TRBV7-9 and TRBJ1-4; D gene ambiguous. The V gene lost 3 bases and the J gene lost 8 bases, with 13 bases spanning the gap. The germline V gene has CDR1 SEHNR and CDR2 FQNEAQ (reference sequence). This CDR3 is 14 amino acids long. This chain's CDR3 is CASSLPLPGEKLFF. CDR3 bases: TGTGCCAGCAGCTTGCCGCTCCCGGGCGAAAAACTGTTTTTT.

This chain connects TRBV5-6 to TRBJ1-1; D perhaps matches TRBD1 (5 bases). The V end was cut by 4 bases, the J end by 9 bases, with 13 bases between. This CDR3 region has 12 residues. The V gene's germline CDR1 is SGHDT and CDR2 YYEEEE. In nucleotides, the CDR3 is TGTGCCAGCAGCATGGGACCTCTAAAAGCTTTCTTT. It encodes CASSMGPLKAFF.

V usage is TRBV7-2 and J usage is TRBJ2-1; D is perhaps TRBD2 (5 bases). Trimming pared 3 bases from V and 4 bases from J, leaving 13 bases between. Germline V gene lookup returns CDR1 SGHTA and CDR2 FQGNSA. The CDR3 has 15 residues. CDR3 DNA: TGTGCCAGCAGCTTTCCCGGGATGGGGTACAATGAGCAGTTCTTC. This encodes CASSFPGMGYNEQFF.

CDR3 region: CASSYATGTGNYGYTF. Written as DNA, the CDR3 is TGTGCCAGCAGCTACGCAACCGGGACAGGCAACTATGGCTACACCTTC. This chain links TRBV6-5 with TRBJ1-2; 8 bases are shared with TRBD1. V was clipped by 6 bases and J by 2 bases; unmatched bases: 11. The CDR3 is made up of 16 amino acids. Germline-derived CDR1 and CDR2 are MNHEY and SVGAGI.

The J gene is TRBJ2-3, the V gene TRBV4-1; the match to TRBD2 covers 16 bases. This CDR3 is built from 22 residues. The V gene's germline CDR1 is MGHRA and CDR2 YSYEKL. The J segment lost 4 bases and the V segment lost 6 bases, leaving 22 bases of the junction unmatched. CDR3 DNA: TGCGCCAGCAGTTCTATGACTAAGAAGGGACTAGCGGGGGGGCACCGTGCAGATACGCAGTATTTT. Protein: CASSSMTKKGLAGGHRADTQYF.

About this clone: One junction end disagrees with the germline gene, perhaps due to a read error. Other DNA variants within this sample encode the same CDR3. The rearrangement links TRBV6-1 to TRBJ2-2; D unresolved. The CDR3 extends over 16 amino acids. The germline gives CDR1 MNHNS, CDR2 SASEGT. CDR3 in amino acids: CASSAYSLGNTGELFF. CDR3 coding DNA: TGCGCCAGCAGTGCGTACAGCCTGGGGAACACCGGGGAGCTGTTTTTT.

V gene TRBV28 combines with J gene TRBJ1-6; no clear D. The germline CDR1 and CDR2 sequences are MDHEN and SYDVKM. Trimming pared 4 bases from V and 9 bases from J, leaving 13 bases between. The CDR3 is 14 residues long. The CDR3 DNA follows: TGTGCCAGCAGTTCCGACCGTTTGGGTTCACCCCTCCACTTT. This encodes CASSSDRLGSPLHF. Full variable domain (missing parts from reference TRBV28 and TRBJ1-6): DVKVTQSSRYLVKRTGEKVFLECVQDMDHENMFWYRQDPGLGLRLIYFSYDVKMKEKGDIPEGYSVSREKKERFSLILESASTNQTSMYLCASSSDRLGSPLHFGNGTRLTVT.

Concerning this clone itself: An end of the junction differs from the germline gene, which may be a read error. At the DNA level, this CDR3 is encoded by other sequences in the same sample as well. V and J are TRBV28 and TRBJ1-1, with 7 bases that match TRBD1. This CDR3 contains 14 residues. Germline-derived CDR1 and CDR2 are MDHEN and SYDVKM. The CDR3 DNA is TGCGCCAGCAGTACCGCCGAGGGGGCTCGGAAAGCTTTCTTT. It specifies CASSTAEGARKAFF.

The V gene is TRBV4-1, the J gene TRBJ2-1; no clear D gene. Per germline, CDR1 MGHRA and CDR2 YSYEKL. Trimming pared 0 bases from V and 4 bases from J, leaving 7 bases between. This CDR3 spans 14 amino acids. The CDR3 bases are TGCGCCAGCAGCCAAGATTTGATGTACAATGAGCAGTTCTTC. This gives the protein CASSQDLMYNEQFF.

The chain links TRBV9 to TRBJ1-6; possible D gene TRBD1, 5 bases. The V end lost 1 base, the J end lost 6 bases, and 8 bases lay between the germline ends. Looked up from germline, CDR1 is SGDLS and CDR2 is YYNGEE. The CDR3 contains 14 residues. DNA for the CDR3: TGTGCCAGCAGCGTATGGGGGAGTAATTCACCCCTCCACTTT. Protein sequence: CASSVWGSNSPLHF.

This clone was counted once. CDR3 bases: TGTGCCAGCAGTTACGCGGTTGCTGGAAACACCATATATTTT. It encodes CASSYAVAGNTIYF. This rearrangement joins TRBV6-6 to TRBJ1-3; D ambiguous. The CDR3 has 14 amino acids. Germline lookup yields CDR1 MNHNY and CDR2 SVGAGI (reference sequence). Trimming removed 2 bases from V and 2 bases from J, with 7 bases in between.

This clone was seen just once. CDR3 sequence (DNA): TGTGCCAGCAGCTTAAGTTGGGACTCCGTCTACGAGCAGTACTTC. Residues: CASSLSWDSVYEQYF. V gene TRBV7-8 combines with J gene TRBJ2-7; D possibly corresponds to TRBD2 (6 bases). Germline V gene sequence: CDR1 SGHVS, CDR2 FQNEAQ. Trimming took 2 bases from V and 3 from J, leaving 14 bases between them. The CDR3 extends over 15 amino acids.

A remark on this clone: Other DNA sequences in this sample translate to the same CDR3. The V and J genes are TRBV11-2 and TRBJ2-7, with 9 bases that match TRBD1. The germline V gene has CDR1 SGHAT and CDR2 FQNNGV. The CDR3 is 13 amino acids. V was pared by 5 bases and J by 3 bases, with 2 bases of the junction left unmatched. The CDR3 DNA reads TGTGCCAGCAGCCGGGACAGGGTCTACGAGCAGTACTTC. Translation: CASSRDRVYEQYF. The variable domain in full, with the rest retrieved from reference TRBV11-2 and TRBJ2-7, is EAGVAQSPRYKIIEKRQSVAFWCNPISGHATLYWYQQILGQGPKLLIQFQNNGVVDDSQLPKDRFSAERLKGVDSTLKIQPAKLEDSAVYLCASSRDRVYEQYFGPGTRLTVT.

This chain links TRBV7-9 with TRBJ1-3; no reliable D call. The CDR3 extends over 13 amino acids. Germline assignment: CDR1 SEHNR and CDR2 FQNEAQ (reference sequence). V lost 6 bases to trimming and J lost 4 bases, with 10 bases between them. CDR3 sequence: CASSRPQGNTIYF. The CDR3 DNA reads as TGTGCCAGCAGTCGACCACAGGGAAACACCATATATTTT.

V usage is TRBV5-4 and J usage is TRBJ1-3; perhaps TRBD1 as D (5 bases). Trimming removed 3 bases at V and 7 bases at J, with 11 bases between. The CDR3 is 13 residues long. The germline CDR1 and CDR2 sequences are SGHNT and YYREEE (reference sequence). DNA for the CDR3: TGTGCCAGCAGCTATGACAGTGGGAACACCATATATTTT. Its translation: CASSYDSGNTIYF.

Details on this clone: An end of the junction does not agree with germline; a read error may underlie this. The rearrangement joins TRBV7-7 to TRBJ2-5; 10 positions agree with TRBD1. The CDR3 has 13 residues. CDR1 and CDR2 from the germline V gene are SSHAT and FNYEAQ (reference sequence). The CDR3 nucleotides are TGTGCTAGCAGCTTAAGGACAGGGGGGACCCAGTACTTC. Its protein product is CASSLRTGGTQYF. Full variable domain (outside the CDR3, taken from reference TRBV7-7 and TRBJ2-5): GAGVSQSPRYKVTKRGQDVTLRCDPISSHATLYWYQQALGQGPEFLTYFNYEAQPDKSGLPSDRFSAERPEGSISTLTIQRTEQRDSAMYRCASSLRTGGTQYFGPGTRLLVL.

This clone has only a few counts. The chain combines TRBV5-1 with TRBJ2-1; 8 bases match TRBD2. Looked up from germline, CDR1 is SGHRS and CDR2 is YFSETQ. The V gene end was trimmed by 0 bases and the J gene end by 5 bases; junction bases not matched to a gene: 4. This CDR3 region has 15 residues. The CDR3, as DNA: TGCGCCAGCAGCTTGGACGGGGGGGCGGACAATGAGCAGTTCTTC. Protein sequence: CASSLDGGADNEQFF.